Following are 31 T cell receptor beta chains from one sample sequenced in a study of OX40 agonist ivuxolimab in advanced cancers. Libraries were prepared by immunoSEQ multiplex PCR; TCRdb keeps only in-frame clonotypes and omits some of them. The sample yields about 89,000 clones, roughly 91% seen once. The starting material was CD4+ or CD8+ T cells sorted from blood, obtained in a trial of the OX40 agonist ivuxolimab. The receptor source for this set is an adult with an advanced solid tumor such as melanoma, head and neck, liver or kidney cancer.

The chain joins TRBV6-1 to TRBJ2-7, with TRBD2 matching 11 bases. Per the germline V gene, CDR1 is MNHNS and CDR2 is SASEGT. J lost 3 bases, V lost 2 bases, and 3 bases had no gene match. This CDR3 is 15 amino acids long. In DNA, the CDR3 is TGTGCCAGCAGTGAATTTGGGACTAGCGGCTACGAGCAGTACTTC. This encodes CASSEFGTSGYEQYF.

In this sample, this clone turned up a few times. The chain links TRBV28 to TRBJ1-6; tentative D call: TRBD1 (6 bases). Germline-derived CDR1 and CDR2 are MDHEN and SYDVKM. CDR3 length: 15 residues. V lost 6 bases to trimming and J lost 10 bases, with 19 bases between them. CDR3 sequence reads: CASSSDEGVGSPLHF. In DNA form, the CDR3 reads TGTGCCAGCAGCTCTGATGAGGGGGTGGGCTCACCCCTCCACTTT.

The chain joins TRBV10-3 to TRBJ2-5, with D uncertain. CDR3 size: 14 residues. Deletions cut 4 bases from V and 1 base from J, with 10 bases between. CDR1 and CDR2 from the germline V gene are ENHRY and SYGVKD. The CDR3 reads CAISVTGVQETQYF. CDR3 nucleotide sequence: TGTGCCATCAGTGTAACTGGGGTCCAAGAGACCCAGTACTTC.

This chain joins TRBV18 and TRBJ1-1, with no clear D. This CDR3 is built from 15 residues. V gave up 0 bases and J gave up 5 bases, with 13 bases separating them. Germline assignment: CDR1 KGHSH and CDR2 LQKENI. In DNA form, the CDR3 reads TGTGCCAGCTCACCACCGGTGTCGGACGGAACTGAAGCTTTCTTT. Its protein is CASSPPVSDGTEAFF.

The rearrangement uses TRBV6-5 and TRBJ2-5; the match to TRBD1 covers 9 bases. Per the germline V gene, CDR1 is MNHEY and CDR2 is SVGAGI. Trimming removed 4 bases from V and 5 bases from J; junction bases left unmatched: 8. This CDR3 contains 15 residues. This CDR3 is CASSSHTGGTETQYF. DNA for the CDR3: TGTGCCAGCAGTTCTCATACAGGGGGCACGGAGACCCAGTACTTC.

This chain links TRBV7-8 with TRBJ2-2; no definite D call. The CDR3 is 15 amino acids. Germline assignment: CDR1 SGHVS and CDR2 FQNEAQ. Trimming took off 4 bases at V and 5 bases at J, with 14 bases between the two ends. This CDR3 reads CASSYRVVRTGELFF. The CDR3, as DNA: TGTGCCAGCAGCTACCGCGTTGTACGGACCGGGGAGCTGTTTTTT.

The chain combines TRBV25-1 with TRBJ2-7, with D perhaps matching TRBD1 or TRBD2 (7 bases each). V was clipped by 1 base and J by 3 bases, with 16 bases between them. Per germline, CDR1 MGHDK and CDR2 SYGVNS. This CDR3 has 16 residues. This chain's CDR3 is CASSEWGGGISYEQYF. The DNA of the CDR3 is TGTGCCAGCAGTGAATGGGGAGGGGGCATTAGCTACGAGCAGTACTTC.

V is TRBV6-4 and J is TRBJ1-4, with 8 bases aligning to TRBD1. The germline V gene has CDR1 MRHNA and CDR2 SNTAGT. CDR3 length: 14 amino acids. Trimming removed 5 bases from V and 7 bases from J; junction bases left unmatched: 6. CDR3 DNA sequence: TGTGCCAGCAGTCCTGACAGGGGAAGTGAAAAACTGTTTTTT. Its protein product is CASSPDRGSEKLFF.

This sequence joins TRBV21-1 and TRBJ2-1; TRBD1 is the table's D call and was not checked against the DNA. TRBV21-1 corresponds to a pseudogene. The CDR3 contains 15 residues. CDR3 sequence (DNA): TGTGCCAGCAGTGCCCAGGGGTCCAAAGGCAATGAGCAGTTCTTC. The encoded protein is CASSAQGSKGNEQFF.

The genes are TRBV10-3 and TRBJ1-1; 8 bases match TRBD1. The J segment lost 1 base and the V segment lost 3 bases, leaving 4 bases of the junction unmatched. This CDR3 region has 15 residues. Per germline, CDR1 ENHRY and CDR2 SYGVKD. CDR3 region: CAISDVQGANTEAFF. In nucleotides, the CDR3 is TGTGCCATCAGTGACGTCCAGGGGGCGAACACTGAAGCTTTCTTT.

The CDR3 DNA reads TGTGCCAGCAGCCCGATGGGTATAGTGGTCATGAACACTGAAGCTTTCTTT. This codes for CASSPMGIVVMNTEAFF. The V and J genes are TRBV11-2 and TRBJ1-1; D is unresolved. Trimming removed 5 bases from V and 0 bases from J, with 19 bases in between. CDR1 and CDR2 (germline): SGHAT, FQNNGV. This CDR3 is 17 amino acids long.

The CDR3 reads CASSLRDRGSSGANVLTF. CDR3 bases: TGTGCCAGCAGTTTAAGGGACAGGGGGAGCTCTGGGGCCAACGTCCTGACTTTC. V gene TRBV27 combines with J gene TRBJ2-6; TRBD1 agrees at 11 bases. Trimming cost V 2 bases and J 0 bases; bases outside gene matches: 3. The CDR3 runs to 18 residues. Per germline, CDR1 MNHEY and CDR2 SMNVEV (reference sequence).

This chain links TRBV2 with TRBJ1-1; 8 bases agree with TRBD1. The ends lost 7 bases at V and 0 bases at J; junction bases unmatched: 7. The CDR3 spans 15 residues. Per the germline V gene, CDR1 is SNHLY and CDR2 is FYNNEI. For the CDR3, the DNA is TGTGCCAGCAAGGACAGGGCCACTTTGAACACTGAAGCTTTCTTT. It encodes CASKDRATLNTEAFF.

This chain connects TRBV9 to TRBJ1-2; D perhaps matches TRBD1 (5 bases). With 3 bases removed from V and 2 bases from J, the gap between germline ends came to 8 bases. The CDR3 covers 13 residues. The germline CDR1 and CDR2 sequences are SGDLS and YYNGEE. The CDR3 nucleotides are TGTGCCAGCAGCGAGGACATAAACTATGGCTACACCTTC. Amino acids: CASSEDINYGYTF. Full variable domain (missing parts from reference TRBV9 and TRBJ1-2): DSGVTQTPKHLITATGQRVTLRCSPRSGDLSVYWYQQSLDQGLQFLIQYYNGEERAKGNILERFSAQQFPDLHSELNLSSLELGDSALYFCASSEDINYGYTFGSGTRLTVV.

This rearrangement joins TRBV7-2 to TRBJ2-7; 7 nucleotides agree with TRBD2. The V gene end was trimmed by 2 bases and the J gene end by 0 bases; junction bases not matched to a gene: 7. From germline, CDR1 is SGHTA and CDR2 FQGNSA. The length of the CDR3 is 16 residues. This CDR3 reads CASSLNPAGLSYEQYF. CDR3 nucleotides: TGTGCCAGCAGCTTAAACCCAGCGGGACTCTCCTACGAGCAGTACTTC.

In nucleotides, the CDR3 is TGTGCCAGCAGCTTCCACCGGGACAGGGGCTACGAGCAGTACTTC. Its translation: CASSFHRDRGYEQYF. This chain connects TRBV7-2 to TRBJ2-7; 10 bases are a match to TRBD1. The V and J ends lost 3 bases and 3 bases, in that order; junction bases with no gene match: 5. The CDR3 contains 15 residues. Germline-derived CDR1 and CDR2 are SGHTA and FQGNSA.

The CDR3 bases are TGTGCCAGCAGCTTAGTGCGGAATTCCTACGAGCAGTACTTC. Amino acid sequence: CASSLVRNSYEQYF. V is TRBV7-2 and J is TRBJ2-7; the D is unclear. Germline lookup yields CDR1 SGHTA and CDR2 FQGNSA. Deletions cut 1 base from V and 1 base from J, with 8 bases between. CDR3 length equals 14 residues.

The chain links TRBV27 to TRBJ2-6; D is uncertain. Germline lookup yields CDR1 MNHEY and CDR2 SMNVEV (reference sequence). The CDR3 runs to 14 residues. Trimming took 3 bases from V and 0 from J, leaving 3 bases between them. CDR3 coding DNA: TGTGCCAGCAGTTTCCACTCTGGGGCCAACGTCCTGACTTTC. As protein: CASSFHSGANVLTF.

The gene calls are TRBV29-1 and TRBJ1-2; perhaps TRBD1 as D (6 bases). The CDR3 consists of 13 residues. Trimming took off 6 bases at V and 2 bases at J, with 13 bases between the two ends. The germline V gene encodes CDR1 SQVTM and CDR2 ANQGSEA. The CDR3 bases are TGCAGCGTCCAGAGTCAGGGGAACTATGGCTACACCTTC. This gives the protein CSVQSQGNYGYTF.

The rearrangement joins TRBV27 to TRBJ1-5; D remains unclear. Looked up from germline, CDR1 is MNHEY and CDR2 is SMNVEV (reference sequence). The ends were cut back, 2 bases at V and 7 bases at J, with 9 bases in the middle. The CDR3 length is 13 residues. The CDR3 coding sequence is TGTGCCAGCAGTTTAAAGGGTCCACAGCCCCAGCATTTT. It encodes CASSLKGPQPQHF.

The chain combines TRBV7-9 with TRBJ2-1, with 7 nucleotides matching TRBD2. J gave up 2 bases and V 1 base, and 2 bases lay outside the gene matches. The CDR3 is 15 amino acids. Germline V CDR1 and CDR2: SEHNR, FQNEAQ (reference sequence). CDR3 in amino acids: CASSLERGTYNEQFF. For the CDR3, the DNA is TGTGCCAGCAGCTTAGAGCGGGGCACCTACAATGAGCAGTTCTTC.

This clone was observed a few times. The chain combines TRBV11-2 with TRBJ1-5; possibly TRBD1 for D (5 bases). Germline CDR1 and CDR2: SGHAT and FQNNGV. The CDR3 has 12 residues. With 9 bases removed from V and 7 bases from J, the gap between germline ends came to 13 bases. CDR3 in DNA: TGTGCCAGTTCGGGGCACGGACAGCCCCAGCATTTT. It encodes CASSGHGQPQHF.

This chain's CDR3 is CSENRDSTDTQYF. The CDR3 DNA follows: TGCAGCGAAAACCGGGACAGCACAGATACGCAGTATTTT. The chain couples TRBV29-1 to TRBJ2-3, with D perhaps assigned TRBD1 or TRBD2 (5 bases each). Trimming stripped 7 bases from V and 0 bases from J, with 11 bases between. This CDR3 region has 13 residues. CDR1 and CDR2 (germline): SQVTM, ANQGSEA.

The genes are TRBV7-2 and TRBJ2-7, with 14 bases lining up with TRBD2. Germline-derived CDR1 and CDR2 are SGHTA and FQGNSA. The CDR3 consists of 17 residues. With V trimmed by 4 bases and J by 4 bases, 9 bases remained unmatched. In DNA form, the CDR3 reads TGTGCCAGCAGCTCCCCGACTAGCGGGGGGGCCAGGTACGAGCAGTACTTC. Amino acid sequence: CASSSPTSGGARYEQYF.

As for this clone: The junction departs from germline at one end; a sequencing error may be responsible. CDR3 DNA: TGTGCCAGCAGTGCCGGGACAGGGAACAACGGGGAGCTGTTTTTT. Translated, it gives CASSAGTGNNGELFF. The chain combines TRBV6-5 with TRBJ2-2, with 9 positions matching TRBD1. CDR1 MNHEY and CDR2 SVGAGI come from the germline V gene. The CDR3 consists of 15 residues.

V usage is TRBV11-2 and J usage is TRBJ1-4; TRBD1 agrees at 8 bases. This CDR3 is 19 amino acids long. Germline CDR1 SGHAT, CDR2 FQNNGV. V shed 9 bases and J 7 bases; nucleotides not matched to a gene: 25. CDR3 coding DNA: TGTGCCAGTAACCGGGGGCAGGGGGCTCCTGATAATCCTAGTGAAAAACTGTTTTTT. It encodes CASNRGQGAPDNPSEKLFF. The whole variable domain, filled in from reference TRBV11-2 and TRBJ1-4, reads EAGVAQSPRYKIIEKRQSVAFWCNPISGHATLYWYQQILGQGPKLLIQFQNNGVVDDSQLPKDRFSAERLKGVDSTLKIQPAKLEDSAVYLCASNRGQGAPDNPSEKLFFGSGTQLSVL.

The DNA for the CDR3 is TGTGCCAGCAGCGCCGCACTCCTAGAGGCAGATACGCAGTATTTT. It encodes CASSAALLEADTQYF. The chain combines TRBV9 with TRBJ2-3, with D unresolved. The germline gives CDR1 SGDLS, CDR2 YYNGEE. The CDR3 runs 15 residues. The V end lost 3 bases, the J end lost 4 bases, and 15 bases lay between the germline ends.

The V and J genes are TRBV28 and TRBJ2-1; 9 bases line up with TRBD2. Germline trimming cut 6 bases from V and 2 bases from J; bases unmatched to any gene: 20. Germline assignment: CDR1 MDHEN and CDR2 SYDVKM. The CDR3 loop spans 20 amino acids. DNA for the CDR3: TGTGCCAGCAGCTCCTCCCTGGGACTGGCGGGAGGGGGGGCCTACAATGAGCAGTTCTTC. This gives the protein CASSSSLGLAGGGAYNEQFF.

V usage is TRBV30 and J usage is TRBJ1-1, with no clear D. The CDR3 length is 12 residues. Germline CDR1 and CDR2: GTSNPN and SVGIG (reference sequence). Trimming removed 8 bases from V and 0 bases from J, with 10 bases in between. The CDR3 coding sequence is TGTGCCAGCAGCCACATGAACACTGAAGCTTTCTTT. Protein sequence: CASSHMNTEAFF. The whole variable domain, filled in from reference TRBV30 and TRBJ1-1, reads SQTIHQWPATLVQPVGSPLSLECTVEGTSNPNLYWYRQAAGRGLQLLFYSVGIGQISSEVPQNLSASRPQDRQFILSSKKLLLSDSGFYLCASSHMNTEAFFGQGTRLTVV.

The V call is TRBV11-2, the J call TRBJ2-1, with a tentative D call TRBD2 (6 bases). CDR1 and CDR2 (germline): SGHAT, FQNNGV. There are 17 residues in the CDR3. The V gene lost 6 bases and the J gene lost 4 bases, with 22 bases spanning the gap. CDR3 residues: CASSLSPLTSSYNEQFF. As DNA, the CDR3 is TGTGCCAGCAGTCTAAGTCCCTTGACTAGTTCGTACAATGAGCAGTTCTTC.

The CDR3 reads CASSLRLAGGQSEQYF. DNA of the CDR3: TGTGCCAGCAGCTTGCGACTAGCGGGAGGGCAGAGCGAGCAGTACTTC. V is TRBV7-2 and J is TRBJ2-7; 14 bases agree with TRBD2. V gave up 3 bases and J gave up 6 bases; unmatched junction bases: 7. This CDR3 region has 16 residues. Germline V lookup: CDR1 SGHTA, CDR2 FQGNSA.